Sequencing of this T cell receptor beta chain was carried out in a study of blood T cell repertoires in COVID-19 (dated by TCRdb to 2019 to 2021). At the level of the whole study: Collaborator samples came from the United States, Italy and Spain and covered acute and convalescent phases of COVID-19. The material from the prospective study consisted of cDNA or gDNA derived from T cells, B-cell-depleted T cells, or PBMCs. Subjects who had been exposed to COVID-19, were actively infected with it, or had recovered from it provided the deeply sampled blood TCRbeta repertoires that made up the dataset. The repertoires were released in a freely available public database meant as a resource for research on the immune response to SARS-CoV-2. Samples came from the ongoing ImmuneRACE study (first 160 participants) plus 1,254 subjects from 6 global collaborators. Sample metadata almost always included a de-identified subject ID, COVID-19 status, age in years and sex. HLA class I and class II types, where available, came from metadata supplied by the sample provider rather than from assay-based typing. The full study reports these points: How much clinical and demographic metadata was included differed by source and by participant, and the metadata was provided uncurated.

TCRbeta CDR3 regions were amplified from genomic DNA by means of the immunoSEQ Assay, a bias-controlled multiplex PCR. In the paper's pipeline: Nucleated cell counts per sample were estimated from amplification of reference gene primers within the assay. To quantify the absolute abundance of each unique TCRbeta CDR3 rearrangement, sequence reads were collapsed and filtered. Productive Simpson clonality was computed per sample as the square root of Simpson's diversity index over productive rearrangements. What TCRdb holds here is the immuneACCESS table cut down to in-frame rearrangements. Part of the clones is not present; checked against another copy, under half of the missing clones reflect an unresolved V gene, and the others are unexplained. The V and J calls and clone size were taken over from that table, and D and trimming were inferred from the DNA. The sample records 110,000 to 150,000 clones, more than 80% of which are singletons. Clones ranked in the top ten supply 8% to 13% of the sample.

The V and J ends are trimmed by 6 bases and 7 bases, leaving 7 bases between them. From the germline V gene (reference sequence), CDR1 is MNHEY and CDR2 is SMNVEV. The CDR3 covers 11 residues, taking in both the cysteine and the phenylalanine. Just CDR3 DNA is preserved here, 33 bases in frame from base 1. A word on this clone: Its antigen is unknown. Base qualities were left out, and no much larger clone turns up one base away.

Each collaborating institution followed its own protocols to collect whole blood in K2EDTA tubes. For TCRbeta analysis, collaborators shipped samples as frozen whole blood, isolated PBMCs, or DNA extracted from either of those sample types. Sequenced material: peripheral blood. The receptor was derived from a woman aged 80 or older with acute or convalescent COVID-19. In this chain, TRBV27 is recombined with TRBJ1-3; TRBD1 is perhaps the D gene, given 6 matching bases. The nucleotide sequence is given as TGTGCCAGCAGGAGGGGGAACACCATATATTTT. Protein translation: CASRRGNTIYF.